This T cell receptor (beta chain) stems from a study of CD8+ T cells in alopecia areata. For the study at large: Oral tofacitinib (5 to 10 mg twice daily) was administered to treated patients. Percent of scalp involved defined treated patients' severity scores. General study results and limits: Sharing of TCR sequences between patients (possibly for HLA-related reasons) was less clear than in mice. Scalp clonality dropped significantly under tofacitinib, as did expanded CD8+ top-100 clones.

On this clone itself: As yet, its antigen is unknown.

The V gene's germline CDR1 is SQVTM and CDR2 ANQGSEA. There are 12 residues in the CDR3. The V gene lost 2 bases and the J gene lost 2 bases, with 6 bases spanning the gap. Extraction of RNA preceded its reverse transcription into cDNA, which served as the sequencing template. Produced via immunoSEQ multiplex PCR; TCRdb's table is partial and in-frame only. The sample has 150,000 to 200,000 clones, roughly 60% seen once. Indicated treatment: oral pan-JAK inhibitor, 5-10 mg twice daily. The chain links TRBV29-1 to TRBJ1-1; D is unresolved. This TCR was sampled from a human donor with alopecia areata. Here the sequenced sample was CD4+ T cells sorted from blood, taken at week 24, from a patient treated with tofacitinib. The CDR3 DNA sequence: TGCAGCGTTGAAAACTTCAACACTGAAGCTTTCTTT. This gives the protein CSVENFNTEAFF.